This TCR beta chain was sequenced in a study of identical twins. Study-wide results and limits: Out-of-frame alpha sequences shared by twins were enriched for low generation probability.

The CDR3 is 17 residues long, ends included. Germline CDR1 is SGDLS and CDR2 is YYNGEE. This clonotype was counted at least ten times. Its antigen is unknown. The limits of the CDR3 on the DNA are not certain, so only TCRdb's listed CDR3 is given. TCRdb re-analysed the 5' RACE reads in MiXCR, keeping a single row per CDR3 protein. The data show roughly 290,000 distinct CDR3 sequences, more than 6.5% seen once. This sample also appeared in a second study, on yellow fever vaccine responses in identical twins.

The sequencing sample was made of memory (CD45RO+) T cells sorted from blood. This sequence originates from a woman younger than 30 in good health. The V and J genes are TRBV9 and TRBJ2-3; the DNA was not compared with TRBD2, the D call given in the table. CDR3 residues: CASSSSERLAWDGTQYF.